The rows below give T cell receptor beta chains drawn from one sample of a study of CD4 and CD8 cells across lung adenocarcinoma regions. A single record per CDR3 protein comes from TCRdb applying MiXCR to the PCR reads. Altogether 6,100 or so distinct CDR3 sequences are present, 51% being singletons, with the ten largest covering roughly 30%. The material sequenced was CD4+ T cells from the center of a lung tumor. The source is a female donor with lung adenocarcinoma. The CD4 and CD8 labels of this study may be unreliable. CDR3s include the opening cysteine and the closing phenylalanine or tryptophan. A D gene is named only where the DNA matches it firmly. Clone size, where shown, is once, few, many, or a class for clones that have expanded.

D gene	J gene	V gene	clone size	CDR3 protein	CDR3 DNA
TRBD2	TRBJ2-3	TRBV6-1	-	CASSETLAGGTDTQYF	TGTGCCAGCAGTGAAACCTTAGCGGGGGGCACAGATACGCAGTATTTT
-	TRBJ2-3	TRBV6-1	-	CAAITGTQYF	TGTGCCGCAATCACCGGTACGCAGTATTTT
TRBD1	TRBJ2-3	TRBV20-1	few	CSARGTGDRTSRIDTQYF	TGCAGTGCTAGAGGGACAGGGGATAGGACTAGTCGGATCGATACGCAGTATTTT
-	TRBJ1-5	TRBV6-1	-	CASSEAGGNQPQHF	TGTGCCAGCAGTGAGGCAGGGGGCAATCAGCCCCAGCATTTT
-	TRBJ2-3	TRBV6-1	-	CASSEGRVRGTDTQYF	TGTGCCAGCAGTGAAGGGAGGGTTAGGGGCACAGATACGCAGTATTTT
-	TRBJ2-3	TRBV20-1	-	CSAGGLTGTQYF	TGCAGTGCTGGCGGACTAACTGGTACGCAGTATTTT
TRBD1	TRBJ2-3	TRBV6-1	-	CAGRGQGGPDTQYF	TGTGCGGGCAGGGGGCAGGGGGGACCAGATACGCAGTATTTT
TRBD2	TRBJ2-3	TRBV27	large	CASRSVGLARATDTQYF	TGTGCCAGCAGATCCGTAGGACTAGCGCGGGCGACAGATACGCAGTATTTT
-	TRBJ2-3	TRBV11-3	once	CGSRLRDPDTQYF	TGTGGCAGCAGGTTACGTGACCCAGATACGCAGTATTTC
TRBD2	TRBJ2-2	TRBV7-8	-	CASSLAPRLAGGVTGELFF	TGTGCCAGCAGCTTAGCGCCCCGACTAGCGGGGGGGGTCACCGGGGAGCTGTTTTTT
-	TRBJ1-1	TRBV20-1	-	CSAMVRKNTEAFF	TGCAGTGCTATGGTTAGAAAGAACACTGAAGCTTTCTTT
TRBD1	TRBJ2-3	TRBV11-3	-	CASSSLPGQRDQDTQYF	TGTGCCAGCAGCAGTTTGCCGGGACAGCGTGATCAAGATACCCAGTATTTC
TRBD2	TRBJ2-7	TRBV6-1	-	CASSELPGGEYEQYF	TGTGCCAGCAGTGAACTCCCGGGGGGAGAGTACGAGCAGTACTTC
-	TRBJ2-1	TRBV7-2	medium-sized	CASSVKTGLALDEQFF	TGTGCCAGCAGCGTAAAAACGGGACTCGCATTGGATGAGCAGTTCTTC
-	TRBJ2-1	TRBV6-1	-	CASSEAGAGFNEQYF	TGTGCCAGCAGTGAAGCAGGCGCAGGGTTCAATGAGCAGTACTTT
TRBD2	TRBJ2-1	TRBV6-1	large	CASSETWTSGTNEQFF	TGTGCCAGCAGTGAAACGTGGACTAGCGGGACCAATGAGCAGTTCTTC
TRBD1	TRBJ1-1	TRBV6-1	-	CASSQDRERAEAFF	TGTGCCAGCAGTCAGGACAGGGAAAGGGCTGAAGCTTTCTTT
-	TRBJ2-2	TRBV6-1	large	CASSEWGGNTGELFF	TGTGCCAGCAGTGAATGGGGAGGTAACACCGGGGAGCTGTTTTTT
TRBD1	TRBJ2-1	TRBV6-1	-	CASSATGVAYNEQFF	TGTGCCAGCAGTGCTACAGGGGTCGCCTACAATGAGCAGTTCTTC
TRBD1	TRBJ2-5	TRBV6-1	-	CASGTGEFSGANVQYF	TGTGCCAGCGGGACAGGGGAATTCTCTGGGGCCAACGTCCAGTACTTC
-	TRBJ2-5	TRBV11-2	many	CASSLVGDFKTQYF	TGTGCCAGCAGCTTAGTAGGTGACTTTAAGACCCAGTACTTC
-	TRBJ2-5	TRBV6-1	-	CASSEVPGGGQETQYF	TGTGCCAGCAGTGAAGTTCCAGGGGGGGGACAAGAGACCCAGTACTTC
-	TRBJ2-1	TRBV27	few	CASSFSRETYNEQFF	TGTGCCAGCAGTTTTTCACGGGAGACCTACAATGAGCAGTTCTTC
-	TRBJ1-1	TRBV7-6	-	CASSSRGGTEAFF	TGTGCCAGCAGCTCCAGGGGAGGCACTGAAGCTTTCTTT
-	TRBJ2-7	TRBV27	-	CASSVPGVGSYEQYF	TGTGCCAGCAGCGTCCCAGGGGTAGGCTCCTACGAGCAGTACTTC
TRBD1	TRBJ2-7	TRBV6-1	-	CASSERTGVYEQYF	TGTGCCAGCAGTGAAAGGACAGGGGTCTACGAGCAGTACTTC
TRBD2	TRBJ2-1	TRBV7-6	few	CASSNRASGRGNEQFF	TGTGCCAGCAGCAATAGGGCTAGCGGGAGGGGAAATGAGCAGTTCTTC
-	TRBJ2-7	TRBV10-2	-	CASSEPEARAVAYEQYF	TGCGCCAGCAGTGAGCCCGAAGCCAGGGCGGTCGCCTACGAGCAGTACTTC
-	TRBJ2-5	TRBV6-1	-	CASSRDGDQETQYF	TGTGCCAGCAGTAGGGACGGGGATCAAGAGACCCAGTACTTC
-	TRBJ2-1	TRBV4-1	medium-sized	CASSQGNEQFF	TGCGCCAGCAGCCAGGGGAATGAGCAGTTCTTC
TRBD1	TRBJ1-2	TRBV6-1	large	CASSEGTGLYGYTF	TGTGCCAGCAGTGAAGGGACAGGTCTATATGGCTACACCTTC
-	TRBJ2-3	TRBV6-1	-	CASNSAGTYTDTQYF	TGTGCCAGCAACTCAGCCGGGACATACACAGATACGCAGTATTTT
TRBD2	TRBJ2-1	TRBV6-5	-	CASSYWGLAGSNEQFF	TGTGCCAGCAGTTACTGGGGACTAGCGGGCTCGAATGAGCAGTTCTTC
-	TRBJ2-3	TRBV4-1	-	CASSPHERLGTDAQYF	TGCGCCAGCAGCCCGCATGAGAGACTAGGAACAGATGCGCAGTATTTC
-	TRBJ2-2	TRBV6-1	many	CASSGTGTTGELFF	TGTGCCAGCAGTGGTACAGGAACCACCGGGGAGCTGTTTTTT
TRBD2	TRBJ2-5	TRBV25-1	-	CASSAARGGWETQYF	TGTGCCAGCAGTGCCGCACGGGGGGGCTGGGAGACCCAGTACTTC
TRBD2	TRBJ2-2	TRBV6-1	few	CASSGLAETNTGELFF	TGTGCCAGCAGCGGACTAGCGGAGACTAACACCGGGGAGCTGTTTTTT
-	TRBJ2-3	TRBV7-9	-	CAGIQAGGTNTQYF	TGTGCCGGCATCCAGGCTGGCGGCACAAATACGCAGTATTTT
TRBD1	TRBJ2-1	TRBV7-9	few	CASSLVRRTGMYNEQFF	TGTGCCAGCAGCCTCGTCCGTAGGACAGGGATGTACAATGAGCAGTTCTTC
-	TRBJ2-1	TRBV7-2	-	CASSLGWGVQFF	TGTGCCAGCAGCTTAGGTTGGGGGGTGCAGTTCTTC
-	TRBJ2-3	TRBV27	-	CASSAAAVDTQYF	TGTGCCAGCAGTGCCGCGGCAGTAGATACGCAGTATTTT
TRBD1	TRBJ1-3	TRBV6-5	-	CASSYSVSRQGPGNTIYF	TGTGCCAGCAGTTACTCGGTTTCGAGACAGGGCCCTGGAAACACCATATATTTT
TRBD2	TRBJ2-1	TRBV7-6	few	CASSLRASGYNEQFF	TGTGCCAGCAGCTTAAGGGCTAGCGGTTACAATGAGCAGTTCTTC
TRBD1	TRBJ2-1	TRBV6-4	-	CASSWTGGFEQFF	TGTGCCAGCAGCTGGACAGGGGGGTTTGAGCAGTTCTTC
TRBD2	TRBJ2-7	TRBV20-1	many	CSARYLADYEQYF	TGCAGTGCTAGATACCTAGCGGACTACGAGCAGTACTTC
TRBD2	TRBJ2-5	TRBV4-2	few	CASSQAAGESLRQETQYF	TGTGCCAGCAGCCAAGCAGCGGGAGAGTCCCTCCGTCAAGAGACCCAGTACTTC
TRBD2	TRBJ2-3	TRBV6-1	-	CASRGWGGRASDTQYF	TGTGCCAGCAGGGGGTGGGGGGGGAGGGCCTCGGATACGCAGTATTTT
-	TRBJ2-1	TRBV6-1	-	CASTSDQYNEQFF	TGTGCCAGCACCTCAGACCAGTACAATGAGCAGTTCTTC
TRBD1	TRBJ2-7	TRBV25-1	-	CASSFPRRQGSDEQYF	TGTGCCAGCAGTTTCCCGAGGAGACAGGGCAGTGACGAGCAGTACTTC
-	TRBJ1-1	TRBV19	-	CASSKGGDRHTEAFF	TGTGCCAGTAGTAAAGGGGGAGACAGGCACACTGAAGCTTTCTTT
TRBD1	TRBJ1-5	TRBV6-1	few	CASRGQVGQPQHF	TGTGCCAGCAGGGGACAGGTGGGTCAGCCCCAGCATTTT
-	TRBJ2-3	TRBV6-1	few	CASSFGSRSQDTQYF	TGTGCCAGCTCTTTCGGTAGCCGGAGCCAAGATACCCAGTACTTT
-	TRBJ2-5	TRBV9	many	CASSVVGSGQETQYF	TGTGCCAGCAGCGTAGTTGGTAGCGGACAAGAGACCCAGTACTTC
-	TRBJ2-1	TRBV6-1	once	CASRAVVCTDEQFF	TGTGCCAGCAGGGCGGTTGTGTGCACAGATGAGCAGTTCTTC